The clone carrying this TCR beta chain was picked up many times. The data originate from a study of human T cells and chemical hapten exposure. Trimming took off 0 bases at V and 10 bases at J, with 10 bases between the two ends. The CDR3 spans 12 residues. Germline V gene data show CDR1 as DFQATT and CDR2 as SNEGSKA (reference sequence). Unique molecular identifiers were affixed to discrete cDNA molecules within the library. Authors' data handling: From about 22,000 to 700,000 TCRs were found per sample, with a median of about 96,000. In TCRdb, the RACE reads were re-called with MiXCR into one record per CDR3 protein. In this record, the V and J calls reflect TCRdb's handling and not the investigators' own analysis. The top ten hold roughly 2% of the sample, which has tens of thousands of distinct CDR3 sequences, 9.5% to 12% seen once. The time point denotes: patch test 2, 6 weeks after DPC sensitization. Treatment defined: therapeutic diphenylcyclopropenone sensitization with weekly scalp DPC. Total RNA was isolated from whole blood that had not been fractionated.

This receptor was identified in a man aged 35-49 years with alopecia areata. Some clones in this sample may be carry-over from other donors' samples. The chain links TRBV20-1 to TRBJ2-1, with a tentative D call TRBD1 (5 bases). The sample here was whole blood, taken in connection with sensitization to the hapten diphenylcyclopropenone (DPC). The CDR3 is CSARDPAGEQFF. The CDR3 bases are TGCAGTGCTAGAGATCCGGCAGGGGAGCAGTTCTTC.